This is a list of T cell receptor beta chains from one sample in a study of radiotherapy plus CTLA-4 blockade in lung cancer. Using immunoSEQ multiplex PCR, the repertoire was profiled, and TCRdb retains in-frame clones only, with some absent. The sample carries roughly 76,000 clones, roughly four fifths recorded once. The starting material was peripheral blood, obtained from a patient treated with radiotherapy plus ipilimumab. The receptors come from a human donor with non-small cell lung cancer whose response to radiotherapy plus ipilimumab could not be evaluated. Each CDR3 is given with its conserved first and last residue.

v_call: TRBV30
j_call: .
cdr3_aa: CAWTSGTYEQYF

v_call: TRBV13
j_call: TRBJ1-2
cdr3_aa: CASSPQGVNYGYTF

v_call: TRBV7-2
j_call: TRBJ2-3
cdr3_aa: CASSLGRGADTQYF

v_call: TRBV4-2
j_call: TRBJ2-7
cdr3_aa: CASSQGGGQGAYEQYF

v_call: TRBV5-1
j_call: TRBJ1-3
cdr3_aa: CASQGDGNTIYF

v_call: TRBV7-2
j_call: TRBJ2-3
cdr3_aa: CASSTQGLSTDTQYF

v_call: TRBV7-8
j_call: TRBJ1-5
cdr3_aa: CASSSSVVNGNQPQHF

v_call: TRBV6-1
j_call: TRBJ2-7
cdr3_aa: CASTFAQGGYEQYF

v_call: TRBV7-3
j_call: TRBJ2-1
cdr3_aa: CASSQGLAGGQGEQFF

v_call: TRBV28
j_call: TRBJ1-5
cdr3_aa: CASRSDRDRPQHF

v_call: TRBV10-3
j_call: TRBJ1-2
cdr3_aa: CAISEEVLRTGGRDGYTF

v_call: TRBV12-5
j_call: TRBJ2-3
cdr3_aa: CASGFGRDSWRTDTQYF

v_call: TRBV9
j_call: TRBJ2-3
cdr3_aa: CASSGLVDGTDTQYF

v_call: TRBV5-1
j_call: TRBJ1-1
cdr3_aa: CASSLALSTEAFF

v_call: TRBV19
j_call: TRBJ1-2
cdr3_aa: CASSARTGGAGYGYTF

v_call: TRBV5-4
j_call: TRBJ2-2
cdr3_aa: CASSSGGDRVTGELFF

v_call: TRBV7-9
j_call: TRBJ1-2
cdr3_aa: CASSGRDREYGYTF